Below are 23 T cell receptor beta chains sequenced from a single sample in a study of cytomegalovirus exposure and HLA in healthy donors (dated by TCRdb to 2016 to 2017). Receptor amplification or capture employed the immunoSEQ multiplex PCR assay. For the multiplex PCR, a mixture combining 60 forward primers for TCR Vbeta segments and 13 reverse primers for TCR Jbeta segments was used. TCRdb limited this immuneACCESS table to in-frame rearrangements with V and J called. A share of clones is missing; checked studies link under half to unresolved V genes, and the rest is unexplained. The sample records approximately 190,000 clones, 87% of which are singletons. Around 0.99% of the sample goes to the ten largest clones. Input material: PBMCs. These receptors originate from a boy under 10 years old in good health and CMV-seronegative.

J is TRBJ1-5 and V is TRBV9; D call uncertain. Trimming removed 0 bases at V and 3 bases at J, with 7 bases between. Germline CDR1 and CDR2: SGDLS and YYNGEE. The CDR3 spans 14 residues. DNA for the CDR3: TGTGCCAGCAGCGTAGGAGGAAACAATCAGCCCCAGCATTTT. It encodes CASSVGGNNQPQHF. Using reference TRBV9 and TRBJ1-5 for the parts outside the CDR3, the full variable domain is DSGVTQTPKHLITATGQRVTLRCSPRSGDLSVYWYQQSLDQGLQFLIQYYNGEERAKGNILERFSAQQFPDLHSELNLSSLELGDSALYFCASSVGGNNQPQHFGDGTRLSIL.

This clone was detected once. This rearrangement joins TRBV9 to TRBJ2-1, with 10 nucleotides matching TRBD2. Germline-derived CDR1 and CDR2 are SGDLS and YYNGEE. The V and J ends lost 3 bases and 4 bases, in that order; junction bases with no gene match: 7. The CDR3 length is 16 residues. The DNA of the CDR3 is TGTGCCAGCAGCGAATCTAGCGGGAGCCCTTACAATGAGCAGTTCTTC. This encodes CASSESSGSPYNEQFF. The variable domain in full, with the rest retrieved from reference TRBV9 and TRBJ2-1, is DSGVTQTPKHLITATGQRVTLRCSPRSGDLSVYWYQQSLDQGLQFLIQYYNGEERAKGNILERFSAQQFPDLHSELNLSSLELGDSALYFCASSESSGSPYNEQFFGPGTRLTVL.

The rearrangement joins TRBV7-6 to TRBJ2-2; the D gene is possibly TRBD1 (6 bases). CDR1 and CDR2 (germline): SGHVS, FNYEAQ. V was pared by 5 bases and J by 1 base, with 11 bases between. The CDR3 has 15 residues. CDR3 amino acids: CASSTQGWNTGELFF. The CDR3 DNA is TGTGCCAGCAGCACACAGGGATGGAACACCGGGGAGCTGTTTTTT.

CDR3: CASSSGGPGNQPQHF. DNA for the CDR3: TGTGCCAGCAGCAGTGGCGGGCCCGGCAATCAGCCCCAGCATTTT. The chain employs TRBV28 and TRBJ1-5; no clear D. CDR1 and CDR2 from the germline V gene are MDHEN and SYDVKM. V was cut by 6 bases and J by 2 bases, with 14 bases left in between. The CDR3 has 15 amino acids.

This chain joins TRBV28 and TRBJ1-5, with D uncertain. This CDR3 is built from 14 residues. The V end was cut by 4 bases, the J end by 7 bases, with 14 bases between. Germline lookup yields CDR1 MDHEN and CDR2 SYDVKM. CDR3 residues: CASSSPVSWQPQHF. CDR3 coding DNA: TGTGCCAGCAGTTCCCCCGTCAGTTGGCAGCCCCAGCATTTT.

This chain joins TRBV28 and TRBJ1-5; a weak D match, TRBD1 (5 bases). Germline CDR1 is MDHEN and CDR2 is SYDVKM. The V end was cut by 5 bases, the J end by 5 bases, with 13 bases between. The CDR3 runs to 14 residues. CDR3 loop: CASSPGPSHQPQHF. Here the CDR3 DNA reads TGTGCCAGCAGTCCAGGGCCGTCCCATCAGCCCCAGCATTTT.

The chain employs TRBV19 and TRBJ1-2; D unclear. Deletions cut 4 bases from V and 0 bases from J, with 9 bases between. Germline V gives CDR1 LNHDA, CDR2 SQIVND (reference sequence). The CDR3 totals 14 residues. The CDR3 sequence is CASSKLTPNYGYTF. The CDR3 DNA follows: TGTGCCAGTAGTAAGTTGACACCTAACTATGGCTACACCTTC.

This clone occurred a few times. This rearrangement joins TRBV6-1 to TRBJ1-5; D is ambiguous. V lost 4 bases to trimming and J lost 0 bases, with 7 bases between them. The CDR3 length is 14 residues. Germline CDR1 and CDR2: MNHNS and SASEGT. CDR3 loop: CASSGRGSNQPQHF. CDR3 DNA sequence: TGTGCCAGCAGTGGTCGGGGTAGCAATCAGCCCCAGCATTTT.

The chain employs TRBV5-1 and TRBJ1-2; TRBD1 matches 7 bases. The CDR3 has 17 amino acids. The junction had 12 bases not matched to a gene; V was cut back by 1 base and J by 3 bases. From germline, CDR1 is SGHRS and CDR2 YFSETQ. The CDR3 reads CASSLQGGSPDDYGYTF. The CDR3, as DNA: TGCGCCAGCAGCTTGCAGGGGGGCTCTCCAGACGACTATGGCTACACCTTC.

The chain joins TRBV6-5 to TRBJ2-5, with D possibly matching TRBD1 (5 bases). Germline V gene lookup returns CDR1 MNHEY and CDR2 SVGAGI. The V and J ends lost 6 bases and 4 bases respectively, with 18 bases between them. The CDR3 length is 15 residues. The CDR3 loop reads CASSPPDPQGETQYF. The DNA for the CDR3 is TGTGCCAGCAGCCCGCCCGACCCCCAGGGAGAGACCCAGTACTTC.

The rearrangement uses TRBV29-1 and TRBJ2-7, with 8 bases fitting TRBD1. The CDR3 totals 12 residues. Germline trimming cut 5 bases from V and 4 bases from J; bases unmatched to any gene: 4. Germline assignment: CDR1 SQVTM and CDR2 ANQGSEA. The chain's CDR3 is CSVKDRAYEQYF. In nucleotides, the CDR3 is TGCAGCGTTAAGGACAGGGCGTACGAGCAGTACTTC.

This chain uses TRBV19 with TRBJ2-7; 8 bases agree with TRBD1. Germline loops: CDR1 LNHDA, CDR2 SQIVND (reference sequence). V dropped 4 bases and J dropped 7; count of bases not matched to a gene: 12. The length of the CDR3 is 15 residues. The CDR3 DNA reads as TGTGCCAGTAGTACCTTGGGACAGGCAGCAGGGGAGCAGTACTTC. As protein: CASSTLGQAAGEQYF.

The rearrangement uses TRBV9 and TRBJ1-6; no definite D call. V was pared by 3 bases and J by 5 bases, with 9 bases between. Germline V gives CDR1 SGDLS, CDR2 YYNGEE. The CDR3 has 14 residues. CDR3: CASSAQTHNSPLHF. CDR3 DNA sequence: TGTGCCAGCAGCGCGCAGACACATAATTCACCCCTCCACTTT.

This clone was seen just once. This rearrangement joins TRBV15 to TRBJ2-6; D is unclear. Trimming left V 0 bases short and J 2 bases short, with 14 bases between. Per germline, CDR1 LNHNV and CDR2 YYDKDF (reference sequence). There are 18 residues in the CDR3. The CDR3 protein is CATSRDYPAVTGANVLTF. The CDR3 nucleotides read TGTGCCACCAGCAGAGATTACCCGGCGGTCACTGGGGCCAACGTCCTGACTTTC.

This chain uses TRBV27 with TRBJ1-1; 8 nucleotides line up with TRBD1. Germline V CDR1 and CDR2: MNHEY, SMNVEV (reference sequence). The CDR3 has 13 amino acids. Trimming at V came to 6 bases and at J to 10 bases, leaving 10 bases not matched to a gene. The CDR3 DNA reads as TGTGCCAGCAGCCCAAAGTACAGGGGGTCAGCTTTCTTT. This gives the protein CASSPKYRGSAFF.

This sequence joins TRBV28 and TRBJ2-7; 9 bases fit TRBD2. The ends lost 5 bases at V and 2 bases at J; junction bases unmatched: 7. Germline CDR1 is MDHEN and CDR2 is SYDVKM. CDR3 size: 15 residues. The CDR3 sequence is CASSETSGLPYEQYF. Here the CDR3 DNA reads TGTGCCAGCAGTGAGACTAGCGGCTTGCCCTACGAGCAGTACTTC.

The V call is TRBV11-2, the J call TRBJ1-2; D remains unclear. The length of the CDR3 is 16 residues. V was trimmed by 5 bases and J by 4 bases, leaving 20 bases between them. Per the germline V gene, CDR1 is SGHAT and CDR2 is FQNNGV. The CDR3 sequence: CASSPARFQRSYGYTF. Written as DNA, the CDR3 is TGTGCCAGCAGCCCTGCGAGGTTTCAACGAAGCTATGGCTACACCTTC.

The chain is built from TRBV21-1 and TRBJ1-5. TRBV21-1 is described as a pseudogene. This CDR3 comprises 13 residues. The DNA of the CDR3 is TGTGCCAGCAGCTTCCGCGGGAATCAGCCCCAGCATTTT. It translates to CASSFRGNQPQHF.

The gene calls are TRBV19 and TRBJ1-1; maybe TRBD1 (5 bases). This CDR3 comprises 13 residues. Germline V gives CDR1 LNHDA, CDR2 SQIVND (reference sequence). V dropped 10 bases and J dropped 7 bases, with 19 bases sitting between them. Here the CDR3 DNA reads TGTGCCACCGCGCTCCAGGGCTCATATGAAGCTTTCTTT. Its translation: CATALQGSYEAFF.

The genes are TRBV7-2 and TRBJ2-3, with 7 bases fitting TRBD1. CDR3 size: 16 residues. The J segment lost 4 bases and the V segment lost 1 base, leaving 8 bases of the junction unmatched. Germline loops: CDR1 SGHTA, CDR2 FQGNSA. The CDR3 protein is CASSLGQGLTADTQYF. Written as DNA, the CDR3 is TGTGCCAGCAGCTTAGGACAGGGATTAACTGCAGATACGCAGTATTTT.

The chain employs TRBV19 and TRBJ1-3, with no clear D. The CDR3 has 13 residues. Trimming shortened V by 10 bases and J by 7 bases, and 17 bases separated the two germline ends. Germline assignment: CDR1 LNHDA and CDR2 SQIVND (reference sequence). CDR3 loop: CATRKASGNTIYF. Here the CDR3 DNA reads TGTGCCACCCGCAAGGCCTCGGGGAACACCATATATTTT.

The chain links TRBV19 to TRBJ1-6; TRBD1 aligns across 8 bases. Germline V lookup: CDR1 LNHDA, CDR2 SQIVND (reference sequence). The CDR3 runs 15 residues. V gave up 6 bases and J gave up 7 bases; unmatched junction bases: 8. CDR3 region: CASSVDRDRNSPLHF. CDR3 DNA: TGTGCCAGTAGCGTGGACAGGGATCGGAATTCACCCCTCCACTTT.

Of note for this clone: Germline and junction disagree at one end, which may indicate a read error. The chain recombines TRBV7-9 with TRBJ2-1; D is ambiguous. Germline V gene lookup returns CDR1 SEHNR and CDR2 FQNEAQ (reference sequence). The CDR3 contains 16 residues. The CDR3 nucleotides are TGTTCCAGCAGCTTAGCTCTCCCCGCAGCCTACAATGAGCAGTTCTTC. It codes for CSSSLALPAAYNEQFF.